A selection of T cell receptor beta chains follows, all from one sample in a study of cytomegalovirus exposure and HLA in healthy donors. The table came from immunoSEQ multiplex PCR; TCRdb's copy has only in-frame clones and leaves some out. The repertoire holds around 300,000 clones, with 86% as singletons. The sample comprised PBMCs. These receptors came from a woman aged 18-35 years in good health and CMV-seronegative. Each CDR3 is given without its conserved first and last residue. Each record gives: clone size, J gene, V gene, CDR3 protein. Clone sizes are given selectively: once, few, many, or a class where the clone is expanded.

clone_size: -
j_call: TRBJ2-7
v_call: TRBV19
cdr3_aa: ASSRDFSYEQY

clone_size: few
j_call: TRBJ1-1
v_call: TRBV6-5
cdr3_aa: ASSYGGANTEAF

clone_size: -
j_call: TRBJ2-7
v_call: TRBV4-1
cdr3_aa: ASSPRLGVGEQY

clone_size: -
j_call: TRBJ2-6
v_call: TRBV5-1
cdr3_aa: ASSSPGTGVPSGANVLT

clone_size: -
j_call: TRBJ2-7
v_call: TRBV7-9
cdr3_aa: ASSLEATSGGIGEQY

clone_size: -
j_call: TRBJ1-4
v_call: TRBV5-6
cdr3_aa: ASSRGQGPGEKLF

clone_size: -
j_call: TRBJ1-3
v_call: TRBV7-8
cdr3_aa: ASSPAGGYGNTIY

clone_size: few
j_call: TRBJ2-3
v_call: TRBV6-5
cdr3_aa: ASSYPGNTQY

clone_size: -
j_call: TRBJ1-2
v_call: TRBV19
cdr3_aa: ATRQNQGYGYT

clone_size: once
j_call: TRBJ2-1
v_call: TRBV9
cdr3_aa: ASSGGGLNEQF

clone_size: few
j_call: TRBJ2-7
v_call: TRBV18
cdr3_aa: ASSAGTGGSYEQY

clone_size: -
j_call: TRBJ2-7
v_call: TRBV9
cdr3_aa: ASSVEASGFGEQY

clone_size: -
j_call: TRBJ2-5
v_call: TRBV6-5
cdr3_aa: ASSYSSPETQY

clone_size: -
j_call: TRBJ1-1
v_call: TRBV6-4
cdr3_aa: ASSDHAQNTEAF

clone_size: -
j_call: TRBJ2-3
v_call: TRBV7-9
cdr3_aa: ASSLAGRGTDTQY

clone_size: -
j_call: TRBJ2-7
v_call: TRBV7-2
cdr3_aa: ASSRAYEQY

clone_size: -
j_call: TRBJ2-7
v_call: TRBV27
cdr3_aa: ASVGQAPYEQY